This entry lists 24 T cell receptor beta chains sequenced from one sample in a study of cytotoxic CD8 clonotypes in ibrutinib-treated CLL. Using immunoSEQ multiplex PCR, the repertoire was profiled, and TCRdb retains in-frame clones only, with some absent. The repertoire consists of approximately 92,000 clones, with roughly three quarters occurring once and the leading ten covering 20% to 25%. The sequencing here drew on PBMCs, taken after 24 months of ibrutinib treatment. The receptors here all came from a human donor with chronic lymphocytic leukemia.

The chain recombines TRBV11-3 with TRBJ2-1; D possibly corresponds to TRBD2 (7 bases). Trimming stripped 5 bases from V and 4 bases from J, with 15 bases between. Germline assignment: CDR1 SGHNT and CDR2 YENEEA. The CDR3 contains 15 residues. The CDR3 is CASSQGLAAYNEQFF. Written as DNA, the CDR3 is TGTGCCAGCAGCCAGGGGCTAGCGGCGTACAATGAGCAGTTCTTC.

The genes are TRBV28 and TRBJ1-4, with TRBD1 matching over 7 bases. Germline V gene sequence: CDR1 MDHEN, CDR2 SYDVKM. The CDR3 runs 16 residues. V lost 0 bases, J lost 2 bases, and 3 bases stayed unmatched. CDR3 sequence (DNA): TGTGCCAGCAGTTTATGGCGGACAGGTACTAATGAAAAACTGTTTTTT. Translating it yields CASSLWRTGTNEKLFF. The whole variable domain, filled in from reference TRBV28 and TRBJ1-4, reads DVKVTQSSRYLVKRTGEKVFLECVQDMDHENMFWYRQDPGLGLRLIYFSYDVKMKEKGDIPEGYSVSREKKERFSLILESASTNQTSMYLCASSLWRTGTNEKLFFGSGTQLSVL.

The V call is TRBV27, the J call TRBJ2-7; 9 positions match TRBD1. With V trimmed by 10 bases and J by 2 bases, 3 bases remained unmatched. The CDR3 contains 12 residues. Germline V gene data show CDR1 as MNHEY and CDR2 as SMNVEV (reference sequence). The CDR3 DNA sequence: TGTGCCACCGGGGACAGGGCCTACGAGCAGTACTTC. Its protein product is CATGDRAYEQYF.

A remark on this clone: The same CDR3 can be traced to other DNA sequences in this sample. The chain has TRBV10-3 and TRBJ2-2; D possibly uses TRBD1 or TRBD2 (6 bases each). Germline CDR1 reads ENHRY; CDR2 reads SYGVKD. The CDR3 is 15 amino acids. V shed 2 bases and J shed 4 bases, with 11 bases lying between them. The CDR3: CAISERGAPTGELFF. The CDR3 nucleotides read TGTGCCATCAGTGAGAGGGGGGCGCCCACCGGGGAGCTGTTTTTT.

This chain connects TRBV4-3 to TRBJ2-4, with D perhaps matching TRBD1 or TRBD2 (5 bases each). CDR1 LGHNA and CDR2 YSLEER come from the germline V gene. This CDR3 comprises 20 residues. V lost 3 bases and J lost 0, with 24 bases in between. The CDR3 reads CASSHITGPGTVGAKNIQYF. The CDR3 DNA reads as TGCGCCAGCAGCCATATAACCGGACCCGGGACGGTAGGAGCCAAAAACATTCAGTACTTC.

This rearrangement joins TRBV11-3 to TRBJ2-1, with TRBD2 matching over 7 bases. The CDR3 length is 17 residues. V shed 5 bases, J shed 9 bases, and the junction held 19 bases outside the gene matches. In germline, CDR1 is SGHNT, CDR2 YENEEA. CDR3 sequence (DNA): TGTGCCAGCAGCCCAACCGGGGCACCTAGCGGTATTGGTGAGCAGTTCTTC. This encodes CASSPTGAPSGIGEQFF.

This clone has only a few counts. The CDR3 coding sequence is TGTGCCAGCAGCTCCTTTGGACTAGCGGGAGTCTACGAGCAGTACTTC. Translation: CASSSFGLAGVYEQYF. This chain uses TRBV28 with TRBJ2-7; 13 nucleotides align to TRBD2. CDR1 is MDHEN and CDR2 is SYDVKM in the germline V gene. This CDR3 is 16 amino acids long. The junction had 8 bases not matched to a gene; V was cut back by 6 bases and J by 3 bases.

The CDR3 nucleotides are TGTGCCAGTACCTTAGACAGGGCCGGTGGCAATGAGCAGTTCTTC. Protein sequence: CASTLDRAGGNEQFF. This chain connects TRBV19 to TRBJ2-1; 7 bases match TRBD1. V dropped 7 bases and J dropped 6; count of bases not matched to a gene: 12. This CDR3 has 15 amino acids. Per germline, CDR1 LNHDA and CDR2 SQIVND (reference sequence).

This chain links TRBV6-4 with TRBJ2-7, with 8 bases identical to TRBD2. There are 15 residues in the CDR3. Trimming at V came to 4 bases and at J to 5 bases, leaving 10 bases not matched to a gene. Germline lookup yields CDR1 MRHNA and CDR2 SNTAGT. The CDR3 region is CASSVRGGTNDEQYF. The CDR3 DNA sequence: TGTGCCAGCAGTGTCCGGGGGGGGACAAACGACGAGCAGTACTTC.

The CDR3 region has the DNA TGTGCCGGAAGGCGGTGGGCTAATGAAAAACTGTTTTTT. This gives the protein CAGRRWANEKLFF. The chain uses TRBV2 and TRBJ1-4; D ambiguous. Germline V lookup: CDR1 SNHLY, CDR2 FYNNEI. CDR3 length equals 13 residues. V lost 11 bases and J lost 3, with 13 bases in between.

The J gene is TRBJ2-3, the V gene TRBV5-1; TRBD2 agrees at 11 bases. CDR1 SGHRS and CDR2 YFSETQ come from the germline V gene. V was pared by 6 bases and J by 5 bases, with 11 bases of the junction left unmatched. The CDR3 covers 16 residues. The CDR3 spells CASIQTSGITGDTQYF. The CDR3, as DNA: TGCGCCAGCATCCAGACTAGCGGGATAACGGGAGATACGCAGTATTTT. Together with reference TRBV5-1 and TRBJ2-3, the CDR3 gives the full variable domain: KAGVTQTPRYLIKTRGQQVTLSCSPISGHRSVSWYQQTPGQGLQFLFEYFSETQRNKGNFPGRFSGRQFSNSRSEMNVSTLELGDSALYLCASIQTSGITGDTQYFGPGTRLTVL.

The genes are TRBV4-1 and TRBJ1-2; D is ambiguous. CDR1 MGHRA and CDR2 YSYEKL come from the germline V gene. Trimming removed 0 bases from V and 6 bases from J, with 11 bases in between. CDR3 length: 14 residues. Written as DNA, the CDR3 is TGCGCCAGCAGCCAAGATGAACAGAGCCATGGCTACACCTTC. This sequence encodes CASSQDEQSHGYTF.

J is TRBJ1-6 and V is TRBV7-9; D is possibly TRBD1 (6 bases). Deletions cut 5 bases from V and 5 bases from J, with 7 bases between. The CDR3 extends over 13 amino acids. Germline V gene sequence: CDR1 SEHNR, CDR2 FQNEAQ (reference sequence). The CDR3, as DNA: TGTGCCAGCAGCGCAGGGGATAATTCACCCCTCCACTTT. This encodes CASSAGDNSPLHF.

This CDR3 reads CASGGAGTGSYEQYF. CDR3 sequence (DNA): TGTGCCAGCGGAGGGGCAGGGACGGGCTCCTACGAGCAGTACTTC. The chain uses TRBV28 and TRBJ2-7; TRBD2 might be the D (6 bases). The length of the CDR3 is 15 residues. Trimming took 8 bases from V and 0 from J, leaving 17 bases between them. Germline CDR1 and CDR2: MDHEN and SYDVKM.

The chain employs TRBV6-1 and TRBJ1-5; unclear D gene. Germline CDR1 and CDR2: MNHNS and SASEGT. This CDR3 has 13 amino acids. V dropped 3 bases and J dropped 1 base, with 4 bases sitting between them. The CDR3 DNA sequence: TGTGCCAGCAGTGACTACAGCAATCAGCCCCAGCATTTT. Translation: CASSDYSNQPQHF.

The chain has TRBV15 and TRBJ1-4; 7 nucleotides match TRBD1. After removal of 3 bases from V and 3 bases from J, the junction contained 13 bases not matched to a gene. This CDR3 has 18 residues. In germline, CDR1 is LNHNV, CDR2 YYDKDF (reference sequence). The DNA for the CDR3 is TGTGCCACCAGCAGGGGTCCATTTTTGCAGGGGGCTAATGAAAAACTGTTTTTT. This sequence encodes CATSRGPFLQGANEKLFF.

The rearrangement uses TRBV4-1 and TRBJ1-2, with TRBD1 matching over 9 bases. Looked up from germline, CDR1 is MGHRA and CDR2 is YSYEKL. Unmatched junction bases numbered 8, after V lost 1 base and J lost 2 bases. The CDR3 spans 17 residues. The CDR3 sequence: CASSQGGGTGRNYGYTF. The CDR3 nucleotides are TGCGCCAGCAGCCAAGGCGGGGGGACAGGGAGAAACTATGGCTACACCTTC.

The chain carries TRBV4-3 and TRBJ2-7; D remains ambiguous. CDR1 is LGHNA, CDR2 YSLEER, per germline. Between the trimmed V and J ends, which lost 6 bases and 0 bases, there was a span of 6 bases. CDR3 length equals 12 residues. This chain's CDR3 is CASRKFSYEQYF. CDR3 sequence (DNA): TGCGCCAGCAGGAAGTTCTCCTACGAGCAGTACTTC.

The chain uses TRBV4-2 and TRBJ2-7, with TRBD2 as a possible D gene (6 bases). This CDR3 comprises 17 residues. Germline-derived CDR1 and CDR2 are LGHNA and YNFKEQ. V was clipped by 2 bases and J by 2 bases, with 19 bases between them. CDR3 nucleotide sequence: TGTGCCAGCAGCCAAACCCACGGAGCGGGCTTTACCTACGAGCAGTACTTC. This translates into CASSQTHGAGFTYEQYF.

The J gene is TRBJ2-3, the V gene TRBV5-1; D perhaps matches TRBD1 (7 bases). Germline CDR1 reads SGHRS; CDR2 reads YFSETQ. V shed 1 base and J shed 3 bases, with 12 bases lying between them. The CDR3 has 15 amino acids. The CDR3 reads CASSLQTGRTDTQYF. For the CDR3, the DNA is TGCGCCAGCAGCTTGCAGACAGGGAGGACAGATACGCAGTATTTT.

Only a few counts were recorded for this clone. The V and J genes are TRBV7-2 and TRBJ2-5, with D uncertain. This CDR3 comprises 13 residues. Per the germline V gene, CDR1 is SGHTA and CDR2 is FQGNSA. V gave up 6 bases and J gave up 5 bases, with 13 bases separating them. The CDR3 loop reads CASRPPWTETQYF. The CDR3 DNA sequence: TGTGCCAGCAGACCGCCGTGGACGGAGACCCAGTACTTC. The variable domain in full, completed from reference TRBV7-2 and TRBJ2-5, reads GAGVSQSPSNKVTEKGKDVELRCDPISGHTALYWYRQSLGQGLEFLIYFQGNSAPDKSGLPSDRFSAERTGGSVSTLTIQRTQQEDSAVYLCASRPPWTETQYFGPGTRLLVL.

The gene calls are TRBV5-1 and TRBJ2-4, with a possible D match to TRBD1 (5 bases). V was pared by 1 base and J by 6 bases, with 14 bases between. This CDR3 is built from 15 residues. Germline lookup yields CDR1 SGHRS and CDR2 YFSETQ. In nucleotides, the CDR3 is TGCGCCAGCAGCTTGTCTTCAGGGCAGGGAAACATTCAGTACTTC. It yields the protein CASSLSSGQGNIQYF.

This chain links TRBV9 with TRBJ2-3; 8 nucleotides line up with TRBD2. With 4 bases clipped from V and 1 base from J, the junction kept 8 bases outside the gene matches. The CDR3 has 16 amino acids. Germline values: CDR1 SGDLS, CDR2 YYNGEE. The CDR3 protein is CASSLRGSGGTDTQYF. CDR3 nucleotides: TGTGCCAGCAGCCTCAGGGGTAGCGGGGGCACAGATACGCAGTATTTT.

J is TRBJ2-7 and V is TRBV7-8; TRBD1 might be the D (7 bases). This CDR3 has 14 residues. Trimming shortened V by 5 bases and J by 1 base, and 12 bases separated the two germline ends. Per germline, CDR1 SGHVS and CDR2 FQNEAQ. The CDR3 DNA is TGTGCCAGCAGCAGGGGGGACAGATCCTACGAGCAGTACTTC. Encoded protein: CASSRGDRSYEQYF.